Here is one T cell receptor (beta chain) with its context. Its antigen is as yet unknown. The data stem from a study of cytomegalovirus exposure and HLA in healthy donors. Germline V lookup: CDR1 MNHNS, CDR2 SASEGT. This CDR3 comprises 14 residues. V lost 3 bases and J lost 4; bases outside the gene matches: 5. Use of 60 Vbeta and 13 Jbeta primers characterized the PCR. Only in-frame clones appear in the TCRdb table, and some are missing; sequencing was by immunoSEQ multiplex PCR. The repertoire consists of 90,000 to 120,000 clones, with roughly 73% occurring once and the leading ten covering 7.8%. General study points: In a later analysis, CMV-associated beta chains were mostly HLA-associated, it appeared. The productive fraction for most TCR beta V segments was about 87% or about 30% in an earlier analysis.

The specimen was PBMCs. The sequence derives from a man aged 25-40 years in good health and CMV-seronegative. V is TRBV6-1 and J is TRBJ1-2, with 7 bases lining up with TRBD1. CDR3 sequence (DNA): TGTGCCAGCAGTGAGGGACAGCGATTCTATGGCTACACCTTC. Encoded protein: CASSEGQRFYGYTF.